These 14 T cell receptor beta chains originate from one sample sequenced in a study of neurological immune-mediated disorders. The time point here: longitudinal time-point 3. TCRdb itself ran the 5' RACE reads through MiXCR, one entry per CDR3 protein. The repertoire holds approximately 58,000 distinct CDR3 sequences, more than 7% seen once, with 1.9% in the top ten. Sequenced: PBMCs. The origin of the receptors is a middle-aged woman in good health.

This clonotype has ten or more counts. This chain connects TRBV29-1 to TRBJ1-2, with 7 bases aligning to TRBD1. Germline lookup yields CDR1 SQVTM and CDR2 ANQGSEA. This CDR3 comprises 14 residues. The junction had 5 bases not matched to a gene; V was cut back by 4 bases and J by 0 bases. CDR3 amino acids: CSVASGQSNYGYTF. The CDR3 DNA sequence: TGCAGCGTTGCGTCGGGACAGTCTAACTATGGCTACACCTTC.

This clonotype has ten or more counts. The chain combines TRBV29-1 with TRBJ2-2, with TRBD1 matching over 10 bases. Per germline, CDR1 SQVTM and CDR2 ANQGSEA. V was pared by 6 bases and J by 3 bases, with 7 bases of the junction left unmatched. CDR3 length equals 15 residues. CDR3 nucleotides: TGCAGCGTGGCCGGGACAGGGGAGGACACCGGGGAGCTGTTTTTT. This gives the protein CSVAGTGEDTGELFF.

The genes are TRBV5-5 and TRBJ2-7, with D uncertain. Germline lookup yields CDR1 SGHKS and CDR2 YYEKEE (reference sequence). Trimming left V 0 bases short and J 3 bases short, with 7 bases between. This CDR3 has 13 amino acids. CDR3 in DNA: TGTGCCAGCAGCTTGGACAGTCTCTACGAGCAGTACTTC. This codes for CASSLDSLYEQYF. Supplemented by reference TRBV5-5 and TRBJ2-7, the full variable domain reads DAGVTQSPTHLIKTRGQQVTLRCSPISGHKSVSWYQQVLGQGPQFIFQYYEKEERGRGNFPDRFSARQFPNYSSELNVNALLLGDSALYLCASSLDSLYEQYFGPGTRLTVT.

This clonotype was recorded at least ten times. The rearrangement links TRBV5-1 to TRBJ1-1; a possible D gene is TRBD1 (5 bases). The germline V gene encodes CDR1 SGHRS and CDR2 YFSETQ. V lost 1 base, J lost 3 bases, and 10 bases lay in between. This CDR3 has 14 amino acids. This chain's CDR3 is CASSLSRDDTEAFF. CDR3 nucleotide sequence: TGCGCCAGCAGCTTGTCAAGGGACGACACTGAAGCTTTCTTT.

This clonotype came up many times. This chain links TRBV3-1 with TRBJ2-7; no firm D call. Trimming took off 6 bases at V and 0 bases at J, with 12 bases between the two ends. In germline, CDR1 is LGHDT, CDR2 YNNKEL (reference sequence). This CDR3 has 14 residues. The CDR3 here is CASSPIARSYEQYF. The DNA of the CDR3 is TGTGCCAGCAGTCCTATAGCCCGCTCCTACGAGCAGTACTTC.

There are many counts of this clonotype. DNA of the CDR3: TGTGCCAGCAGCTTATCGTCAGGGGTCTGGGAGACCCAGTACTTC. Translated, it gives CASSLSSGVWETQYF. The rearrangement uses TRBV7-3 and TRBJ2-5, with D tentatively TRBD1 (6 bases). Germline V gene lookup returns CDR1 SGHTA and CDR2 FQGTGA. The CDR3 totals 15 residues. Trimming stripped 2 bases from V and 5 bases from J, with 15 bases between.

This clonotype occurred many times. In nucleotides, the CDR3 is TGCAGCGTTGAAAGACTAGCGGGATCCAATGAGCAGTTCTTC. Translation gives CSVERLAGSNEQFF. This rearrangement joins TRBV29-1 to TRBJ2-1; 11 bases agree with TRBD2. The length of the CDR3 is 14 residues. Germline V CDR1 and CDR2: SQVTM, ANQGSEA. The V and J ends lost 2 bases and 6 bases, in that order; junction bases with no gene match: 3.

This clonotype came up many times. This chain joins TRBV6-2 or TRBV6-3 and TRBJ2-1, with 7 positions matching TRBD1. The CDR3 is 14 residues long. The V gene end was trimmed by 5 bases and the J gene end by 8 bases; junction bases not matched to a gene: 9. Looked up from germline, CDR1 is MNHEY and CDR2 is SVGEGT. The CDR3 spells CASSQDRVRDEQFF. CDR3 sequence (DNA): TGTGCCAGCAGTCAAGACAGGGTGAGGGATGAGCAGTTCTTC.

The table lists this clonotype with many counts. The genes are TRBV4-1 and TRBJ2-5; D ambiguous. V dropped 3 bases and J dropped 1 base, with 6 bases sitting between them. The CDR3 length is 13 residues. Germline assignment: CDR1 MGHRA and CDR2 YSYEKL. As DNA, the CDR3 is TGCGCCAGCAGCCAGCGGATCCAAGAGACCCAGTACTTC. Amino acids: CASSQRIQETQYF.

This clonotype showed up many times. The chain uses TRBV19 and TRBJ2-2; no reliable D call. Trimming removed 5 bases from V and 7 bases from J, with 14 bases in between. CDR1 and CDR2 (germline): LNHDA, SQIVND (reference sequence). The CDR3 loop spans 14 amino acids. CDR3 bases: TGTGCCAGTAGTCCCCTTGATCGCGTCGGGGAGCTGTTTTTT. Translation gives CASSPLDRVGELFF.

This clonotype showed up many times. The J gene is TRBJ2-3, the V gene TRBV5-1; 8 bases fit TRBD2. V shed 4 bases and J 4 bases; nucleotides not matched to a gene: 8. The length of the CDR3 is 15 residues. Germline assignment: CDR1 SGHRS and CDR2 YFSETQ. For the CDR3, the DNA is TGCGCCAGCAGCCGGGGAGGTAGCGGGGCAGATACGCAGTATTTT. As protein: CASSRGGSGADTQYF.

In this sample, this clonotype turned up many times. The chain couples TRBV6-6 to TRBJ1-2; weak D call: TRBD1 (5 bases). The CDR3 is 14 amino acids. Germline assignment: CDR1 MNHNY and CDR2 SVGAGI (reference sequence). Trimming cost V 6 bases and J 4 bases, with 15 bases left between them. CDR3 nucleotide sequence: TGTGCCAGCAGCAAACAAGGGGCGGGCTATGGCTACACCTTC. This codes for CASSKQGAGYGYTF.

The V call is TRBV5-1, the J call TRBJ2-7; 7 bases fit TRBD2. CDR1 is SGHRS, CDR2 YFSETQ, per germline. The CDR3 loop spans 15 amino acids. With 4 bases clipped from V and 2 bases from J, the junction kept 9 bases outside the gene matches. The CDR3 sequence is CASSIRGGCTYEQYF. As DNA, the CDR3 is TGCGCCAGCAGCATTCGCGGGGGATGCACCTACGAGCAGTACTTC. Full variable domain (rest looked up from reference TRBV5-1 and TRBJ2-7): KAGVTQTPRYLIKTRGQQVTLSCSPISGHRSVSWYQQTPGQGLQFLFEYFSETQRNKGNFPGRFSGRQFSNSRSEMNVSTLELGDSALYLCASSIRGGCTYEQYFGPGTRLTVT.

The J gene is TRBJ2-1, the V gene TRBV7-3, with D maybe TRBD1 (6 bases). The length of the CDR3 is 15 residues. The ends were cut back, 6 bases at V and 2 bases at J, with 14 bases in the middle. The V gene's germline CDR1 is SGHTA and CDR2 FQGTGA. The DNA of the CDR3 is TGTGCCAGCAGATTGGACTGGGGGCCCTACAATGAGCAGTTCTTC. Translating it yields CASRLDWGPYNEQFF.